This TCR beta chain emerged from a study of shared clonotypes between healthy human individuals. Study-level information: A donor's plate count was three for CD4 naive and three for CD4 memory; CD8 naive had two and CD8 memory one. The study, taken as a whole, reports: Memory subsets generally showed lower estimated richness than naive subsets. Measured sharing among donors was expected to vary with sequencing depth.

The assay ran at deep level. Clones were read by immunoSEQ multiplex PCR, and TCRdb kept only the in-frame ones, dropping some. Here the sample spans about 2.1 million clones, about 94% being singletons. Turning to this clone: The target antigen is unknown. Distinct nucleotide sequences in the sample also encode this CDR3.

V dropped 6 bases and J dropped 4; count of bases not matched to a gene: 7. Germline loops: CDR1 MNHEY, CDR2 SMNVEV (reference sequence). The CDR3 runs to 14 residues. CD45RO-negative CD8 cells positively selected for CCR7 made up the naive population, which excluded terminally differentiated effector memory CD45RA+ cells. Sequenced material: naive CD8+ T cells from PBMCs. The chain combines TRBV27 with TRBJ1-1; 8 bases are a match to TRBD1. This clonotype was obtained from a man younger than 35 in good health. Some clones in this sample may be carry-over from other donors' samples. CDR3 bases: TGTGCCAGCAGCCCAGGGGGCGGGGGCACTGAAGCTTTCTTT. Its translation: CASSPGGGGTEAFF.